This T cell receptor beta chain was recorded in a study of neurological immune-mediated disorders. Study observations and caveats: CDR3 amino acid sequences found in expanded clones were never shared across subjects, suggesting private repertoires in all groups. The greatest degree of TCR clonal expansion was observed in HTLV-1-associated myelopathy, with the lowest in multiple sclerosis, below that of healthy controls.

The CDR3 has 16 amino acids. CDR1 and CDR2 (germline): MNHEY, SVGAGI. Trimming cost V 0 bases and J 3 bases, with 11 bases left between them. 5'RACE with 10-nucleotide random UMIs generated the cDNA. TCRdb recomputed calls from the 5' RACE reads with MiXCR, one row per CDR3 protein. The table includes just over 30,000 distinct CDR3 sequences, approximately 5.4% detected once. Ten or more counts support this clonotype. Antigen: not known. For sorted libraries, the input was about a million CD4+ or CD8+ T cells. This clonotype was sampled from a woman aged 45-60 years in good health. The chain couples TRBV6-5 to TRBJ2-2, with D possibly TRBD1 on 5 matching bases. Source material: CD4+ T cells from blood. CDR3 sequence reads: CASSYSSGAHTGELFF. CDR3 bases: TGTGCCAGCAGTTACTCTTCTGGGGCTCACACCGGGGAGCTGTTTTTT.